This T cell receptor (beta chain) was profiled in a study of cytomegalovirus exposure and HLA in healthy donors. Whole-study results and caveats: Follow-up analysis found HLA locus-dependent TCR association rates, highest for DRB1 and lowest for HLA-C. Another analysis was done later, and it associated approximately 18,000 TCR beta sequences with HLA alleles at 0.05 false discovery rate.

PCR employed 60 Vbeta and 13 Jbeta primers. The data were produced by immunoSEQ multiplex PCR, yet TCRdb's version contains in-frame clones alone and is incomplete. The sample carries fewer than 200,000 clones, roughly 80% recorded once. This clone was observed a handful of times. As yet, its antigen is unknown. The sequencing sample was made of PBMCs. This sequence originates from a woman aged 45-65 years in good health and CMV-seronegative.

The CDR3 DNA reads as TGTGCCAGCAGCTTAGATCAGGGTGAAAAACTGTTTTTT. This encodes CASSLDQGEKLFF. The J gene is TRBJ1-4, the V gene TRBV7-8; a possible D gene is TRBD1 (5 bases). Per germline, CDR1 SGHVS and CDR2 FQNEAQ. Trimming removed 1 base at V and 7 bases at J, with 7 bases between. The CDR3 runs to 13 residues.